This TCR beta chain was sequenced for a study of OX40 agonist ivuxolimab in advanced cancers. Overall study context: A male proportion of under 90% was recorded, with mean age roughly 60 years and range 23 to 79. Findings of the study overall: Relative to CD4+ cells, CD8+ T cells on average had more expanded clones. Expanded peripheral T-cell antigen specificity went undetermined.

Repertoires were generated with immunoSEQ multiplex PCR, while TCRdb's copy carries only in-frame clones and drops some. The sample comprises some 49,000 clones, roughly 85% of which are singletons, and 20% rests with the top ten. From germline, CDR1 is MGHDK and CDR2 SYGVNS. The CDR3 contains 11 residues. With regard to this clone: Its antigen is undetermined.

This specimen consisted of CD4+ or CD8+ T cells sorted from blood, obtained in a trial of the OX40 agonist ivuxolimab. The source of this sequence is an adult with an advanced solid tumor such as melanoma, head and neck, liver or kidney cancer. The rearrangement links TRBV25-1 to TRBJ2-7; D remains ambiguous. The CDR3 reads CAVLTDYEQYF. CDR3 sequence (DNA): TGTGCAGTCCTAACCGACTACGAGCAGTACTTC.